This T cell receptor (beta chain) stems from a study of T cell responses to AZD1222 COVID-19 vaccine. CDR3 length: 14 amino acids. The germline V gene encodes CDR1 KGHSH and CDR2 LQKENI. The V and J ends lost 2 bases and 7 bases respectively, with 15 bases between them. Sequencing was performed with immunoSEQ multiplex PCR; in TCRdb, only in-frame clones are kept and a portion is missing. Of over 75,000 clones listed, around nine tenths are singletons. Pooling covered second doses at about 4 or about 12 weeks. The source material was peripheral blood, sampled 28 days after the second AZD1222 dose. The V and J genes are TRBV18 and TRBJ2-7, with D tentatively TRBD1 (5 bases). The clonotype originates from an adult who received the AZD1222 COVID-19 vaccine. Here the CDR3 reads CASSPGHGLEEQYF. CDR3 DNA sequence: TGTGCCAGCTCACCAGGACACGGTTTAGAGGAGCAGTACTTC.